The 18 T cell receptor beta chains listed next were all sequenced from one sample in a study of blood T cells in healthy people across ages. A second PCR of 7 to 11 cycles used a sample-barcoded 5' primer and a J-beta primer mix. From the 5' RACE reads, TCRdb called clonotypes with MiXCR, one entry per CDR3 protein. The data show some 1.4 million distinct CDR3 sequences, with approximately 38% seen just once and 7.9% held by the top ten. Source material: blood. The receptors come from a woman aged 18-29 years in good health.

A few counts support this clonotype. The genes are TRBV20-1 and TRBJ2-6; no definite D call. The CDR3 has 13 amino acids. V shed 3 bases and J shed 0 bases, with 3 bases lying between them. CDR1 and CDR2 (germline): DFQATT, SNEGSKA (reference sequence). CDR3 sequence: CSASFSGANVLTF. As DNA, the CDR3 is TGCAGTGCTAGTTTCTCTGGGGCCAACGTCCTGACTTTC.

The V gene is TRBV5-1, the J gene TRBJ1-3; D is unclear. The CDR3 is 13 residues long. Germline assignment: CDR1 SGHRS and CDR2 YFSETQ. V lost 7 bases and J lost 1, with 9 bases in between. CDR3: CASAGGSGNTIYF. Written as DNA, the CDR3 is TGCGCCAGCGCCGGTGGATCTGGAAACACCATATATTTT. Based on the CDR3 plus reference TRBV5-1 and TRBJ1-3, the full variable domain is KAGVTQTPRYLIKTRGQQVTLSCSPISGHRSVSWYQQTPGQGLQFLFEYFSETQRNKGNFPGRFSGRQFSNSRSEMNVSTLELGDSALYLCASAGGSGNTIYFGEGSWLTVV.

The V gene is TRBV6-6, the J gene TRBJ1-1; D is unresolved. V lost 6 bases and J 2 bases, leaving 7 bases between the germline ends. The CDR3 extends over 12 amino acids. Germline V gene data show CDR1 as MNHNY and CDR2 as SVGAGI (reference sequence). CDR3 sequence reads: CASRSVNTEAFF. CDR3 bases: TGTGCCAGCAGGTCTGTTAACACTGAAGCTTTCTTT.

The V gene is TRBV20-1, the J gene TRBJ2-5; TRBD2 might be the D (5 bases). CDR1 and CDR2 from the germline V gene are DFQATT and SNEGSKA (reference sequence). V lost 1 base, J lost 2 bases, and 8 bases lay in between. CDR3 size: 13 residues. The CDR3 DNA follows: TGCAGTGCTAGAGCGGGCGGGCAAGAGACCCAGTACTTC. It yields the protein CSARAGGQETQYF.

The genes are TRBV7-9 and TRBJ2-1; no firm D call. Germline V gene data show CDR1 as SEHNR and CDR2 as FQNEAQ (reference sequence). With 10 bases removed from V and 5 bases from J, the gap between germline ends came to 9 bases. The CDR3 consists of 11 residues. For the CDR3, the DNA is TGTGCCATCCTCCGAGACAATGAGCAGTTCTTC. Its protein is CAILRDNEQFF.

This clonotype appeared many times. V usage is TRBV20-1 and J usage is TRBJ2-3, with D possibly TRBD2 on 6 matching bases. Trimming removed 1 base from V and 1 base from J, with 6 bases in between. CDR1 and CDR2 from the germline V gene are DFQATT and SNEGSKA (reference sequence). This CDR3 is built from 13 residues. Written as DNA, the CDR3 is TGCAGTGCTAGAGGCGGGGGCACAGATACGCAGTATTTT. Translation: CSARGGGTDTQYF.

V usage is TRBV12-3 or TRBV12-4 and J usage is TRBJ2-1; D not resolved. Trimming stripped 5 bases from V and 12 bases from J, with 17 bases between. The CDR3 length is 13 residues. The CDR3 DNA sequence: TGTGCCAGCAGTGTACTTTTGAAGCGTTGGCAGTTCTTC. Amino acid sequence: CASSVLLKRWQFF.

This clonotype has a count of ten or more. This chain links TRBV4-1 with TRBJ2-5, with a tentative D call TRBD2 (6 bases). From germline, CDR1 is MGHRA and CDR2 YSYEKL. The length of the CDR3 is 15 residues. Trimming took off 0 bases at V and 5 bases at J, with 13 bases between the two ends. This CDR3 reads CASSQDRGRGETQYF. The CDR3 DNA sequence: TGCGCCAGCAGCCAAGATCGTGGACGGGGGGAGACCCAGTACTTC.

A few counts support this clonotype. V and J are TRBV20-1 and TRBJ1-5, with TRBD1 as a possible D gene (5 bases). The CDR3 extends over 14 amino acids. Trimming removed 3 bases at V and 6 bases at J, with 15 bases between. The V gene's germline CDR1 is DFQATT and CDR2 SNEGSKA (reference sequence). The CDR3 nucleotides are TGCAGTGCTAGGGGGACTTTCGACGGTCAGCCCCAGCATTTT. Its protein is CSARGTFDGQPQHF.

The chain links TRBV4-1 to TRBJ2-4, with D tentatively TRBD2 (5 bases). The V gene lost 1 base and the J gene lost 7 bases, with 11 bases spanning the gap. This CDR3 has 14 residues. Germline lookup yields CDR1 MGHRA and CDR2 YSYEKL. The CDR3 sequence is CASSQGATGNIQYF. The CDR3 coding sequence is TGCGCCAGCAGCCAAGGGGCGACGGGGAACATTCAGTACTTC.

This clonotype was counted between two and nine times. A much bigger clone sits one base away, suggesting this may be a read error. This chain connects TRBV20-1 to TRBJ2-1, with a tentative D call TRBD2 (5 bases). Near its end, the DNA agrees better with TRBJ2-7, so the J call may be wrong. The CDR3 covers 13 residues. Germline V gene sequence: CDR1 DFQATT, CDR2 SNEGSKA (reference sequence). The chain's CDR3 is CSARRSDYNEQYF. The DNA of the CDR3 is TGCAGTGCTAGAAGGTCCGACTACAATGAGCAGTACTTC.

The DNA of the CDR3 is TGTGCCAGCAGGGGCCGCGGGACAACCTACAATGAGCAGTTCTTC. The encoded protein is CASRGRGTTYNEQFF. This chain links TRBV2 with TRBJ2-1, with D possibly called TRBD1 or TRBD2 (6 bases each). The CDR3 contains 15 residues. V lost 6 bases and J lost 2, with 14 bases in between. Germline CDR1 reads SNHLY; CDR2 reads FYNNEI.

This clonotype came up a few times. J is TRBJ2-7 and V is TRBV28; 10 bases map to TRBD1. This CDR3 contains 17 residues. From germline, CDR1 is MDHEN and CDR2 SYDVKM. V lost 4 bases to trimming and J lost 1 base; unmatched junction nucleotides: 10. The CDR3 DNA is TGTGCCAGCAGTTCAAAACAAAGGACAGGGGGATCCTACGAGCAGTACTTC. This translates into CASSSKQRTGGSYEQYF.

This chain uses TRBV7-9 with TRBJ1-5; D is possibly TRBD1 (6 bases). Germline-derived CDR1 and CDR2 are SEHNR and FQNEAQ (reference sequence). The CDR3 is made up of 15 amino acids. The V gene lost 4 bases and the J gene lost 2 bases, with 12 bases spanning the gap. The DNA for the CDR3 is TGTGCCAGCAGCTCCCAGGGGAAGGGCAATCAGCCCCAGCATTTT. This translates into CASSSQGKGNQPQHF.

The CDR3 protein is CSVEDAGRDDEQYF. CDR3 DNA: TGCAGCGTTGAAGACGCCGGGCGGGACGACGAGCAGTACTTC. This chain connects TRBV29-1 to TRBJ2-7, with D possibly TRBD2 on 6 matching bases. From germline, CDR1 is SQVTM and CDR2 ANQGSEA. This CDR3 spans 14 amino acids. V was clipped by 0 bases and J by 5 bases, with 14 bases between them.

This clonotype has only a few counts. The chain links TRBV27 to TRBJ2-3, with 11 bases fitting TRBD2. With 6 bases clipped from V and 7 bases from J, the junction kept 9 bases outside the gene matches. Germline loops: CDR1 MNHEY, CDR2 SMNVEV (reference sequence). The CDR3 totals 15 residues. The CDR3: CASRPTSGGTHTQYF. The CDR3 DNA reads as TGTGCCAGCAGACCCACTAGCGGGGGTACTCATACGCAGTATTTT.

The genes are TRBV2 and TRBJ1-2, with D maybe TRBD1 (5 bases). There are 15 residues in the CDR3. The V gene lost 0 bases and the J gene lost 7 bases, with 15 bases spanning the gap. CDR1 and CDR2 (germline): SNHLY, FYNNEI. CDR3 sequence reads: CASSEASGRAGGYTF. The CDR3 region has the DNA TGTGCCAGCAGTGAAGCGAGCGGCAGGGCTGGTGGCTACACCTTC. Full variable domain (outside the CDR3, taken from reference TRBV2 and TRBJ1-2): EPEVTQTPSHQVTQMGQEVILRCVPISNHLYFYWYRQILGQKVEFLVSFYNNEISEKSEIFDDQFSVERPDGSNFTLKIRSTKLEDSAMYFCASSEASGRAGGYTFGSGTRLTVV.

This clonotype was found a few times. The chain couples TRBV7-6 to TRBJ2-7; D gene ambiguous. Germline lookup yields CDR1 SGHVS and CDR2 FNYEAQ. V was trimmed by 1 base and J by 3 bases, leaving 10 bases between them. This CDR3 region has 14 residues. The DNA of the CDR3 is TGTGCCAGCAGCTTAGGGGGTCGGTACTACGAGCAGTACTTC. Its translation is CASSLGGRYYEQYF. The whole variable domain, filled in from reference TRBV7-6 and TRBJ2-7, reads GAGVSQSPRYKVTKRGQDVALRCDPISGHVSLYWYRQALGQGPEFLTYFNYEAQQDKSGLPNDRFSAERPEGSISTLTIQRTEQRDSAMYRCASSLGGRYYEQYFGPGTRLTVT.